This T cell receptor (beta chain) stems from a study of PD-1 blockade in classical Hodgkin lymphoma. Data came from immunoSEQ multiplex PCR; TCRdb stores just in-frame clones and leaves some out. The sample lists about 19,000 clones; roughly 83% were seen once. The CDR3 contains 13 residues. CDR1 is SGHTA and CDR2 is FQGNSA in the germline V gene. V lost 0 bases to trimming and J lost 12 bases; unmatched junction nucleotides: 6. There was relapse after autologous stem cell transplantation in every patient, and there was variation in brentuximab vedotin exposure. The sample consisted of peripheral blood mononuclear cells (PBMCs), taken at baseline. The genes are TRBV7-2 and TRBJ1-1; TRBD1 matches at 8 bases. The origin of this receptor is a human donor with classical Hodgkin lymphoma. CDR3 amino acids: CASSLATGVGTFF. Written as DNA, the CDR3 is TGTGCCAGCAGCTTAGCGACAGGGGTAGGGACTTTCTTT.